The 9 T cell receptor beta chains below come from one sample, sequenced in a study of glioma-infiltrating T cells after dendritic cell vaccination. Time point here: after dendritic cell vaccination, including at tumor progression/relapse. Some clones are missing from TCRdb's copy, which holds only in-frame ones; the method was immunoSEQ multiplex PCR. The repertoire holds roughly 100,000 clones, with over 80% as singletons. Specimen: blood, collected after dendritic cell vaccination. These receptors all stem from a human donor with glioblastoma.

The chain uses TRBV25-1 and TRBJ2-1; D gene unclear. Trimming cost V 6 bases and J 7 bases, with 13 bases left between them. Germline values: CDR1 MGHDK, CDR2 SYGVNS. The CDR3 runs 13 residues. The CDR3 coding sequence is TGTGCCAGCAGCGGCGACGCCGGGAATGAGCAGTTCTTC. This gives the protein CASSGDAGNEQFF.

This chain uses TRBV5-1 with TRBJ1-1; D is uncertain. The length of the CDR3 is 16 residues. CDR1 is SGHRS, CDR2 YFSETQ, per germline. Deletions cut 4 bases from V and 0 bases from J, with 16 bases between. The CDR3: CASSPVLSGMNTEAFF. Written as DNA, the CDR3 is TGCGCCAGCAGCCCGGTCCTAAGCGGTATGAACACTGAAGCTTTCTTT.

This clone was recorded once. The V gene is TRBV7-9, the J gene TRBJ1-1; D unclear. The CDR3 totals 12 residues. CDR1 is SEHNR and CDR2 is FQNEAQ in the germline V gene (reference sequence). The V end lost 2 bases, the J end lost 8 bases, and 9 bases lay between the germline ends. The CDR3 loop reads CASSLFGLEAFF. The CDR3 region has the DNA TGTGCCAGCAGCTTATTCGGGTTGGAAGCTTTCTTT.

J is TRBJ2-7 and V is TRBV5-6; D perhaps matches TRBD2 (5 bases). V was clipped by 2 bases and J by 7 bases, with 13 bases between them. In germline, CDR1 is SGHDT, CDR2 YYEEEE. The CDR3 runs 13 residues. Here the CDR3 reads CASSFTSLGEQYF. In DNA, the CDR3 is TGTGCCAGCAGCTTCACTAGTTTAGGTGAGCAGTACTTC.

In its sample, this clone was seen once. This chain joins TRBV7-2 and TRBJ2-3, with TRBD2 matching over 12 bases. The length of the CDR3 is 16 residues. CDR1 and CDR2 from the germline V gene are SGHTA and FQGNSA. V was clipped by 2 bases and J by 6 bases; unmatched bases: 6. CDR3 sequence: CASSLSLAGGRDTQYF. Written as DNA, the CDR3 is TGTGCCAGCAGCTTAAGCCTAGCGGGGGGGAGGGATACGCAGTATTTT.

The chain joins TRBV18 to TRBJ2-1; D uncertain. The ends were cut back, 6 bases at V and 5 bases at J, with 8 bases in the middle. This CDR3 spans 12 amino acids. Germline-derived CDR1 and CDR2 are KGHSH and LQKENI. The CDR3 nucleotides are TGTGCCAGCTCTCCCCAGGACAATGAGCAGTTCTTC. This codes for CASSPQDNEQFF.

The chain has TRBV19 and TRBJ2-7, with a possible D match to TRBD1 (6 bases). This CDR3 region has 15 residues. Trimming cost V 1 base and J 1 base, with 11 bases left between them. Germline V gene lookup returns CDR1 LNHDA and CDR2 SQIVND (reference sequence). DNA of the CDR3: TGTGCCAGTAGTATAGTCGGGCAGGGGTCCTACGAGCAGTACTTC. This translates into CASSIVGQGSYEQYF.

V usage is TRBV6-6 and J usage is TRBJ2-5; D not certain. Germline assignment: CDR1 MNHNY and CDR2 SVGAGI (reference sequence). The CDR3 is 13 residues long. Trimming took 4 bases from V and 1 from J, leaving 7 bases between them. The CDR3 reads CASSFGSQETQYF. Here the CDR3 DNA reads TGTGCCAGCAGTTTTGGCAGCCAAGAGACCCAGTACTTC.

This clone was counted a few times. The chain links TRBV19 to TRBJ2-1; no definite D call. V lost 5 bases and J 9 bases, leaving 11 bases between the germline ends. Germline assignment: CDR1 LNHDA and CDR2 SQIVND (reference sequence). The CDR3 contains 12 residues. CDR3 nucleotide sequence: TGTGCCAGTAGTTTACCTAGAGCTGAGCAGTTCTTC. It yields the protein CASSLPRAEQFF.